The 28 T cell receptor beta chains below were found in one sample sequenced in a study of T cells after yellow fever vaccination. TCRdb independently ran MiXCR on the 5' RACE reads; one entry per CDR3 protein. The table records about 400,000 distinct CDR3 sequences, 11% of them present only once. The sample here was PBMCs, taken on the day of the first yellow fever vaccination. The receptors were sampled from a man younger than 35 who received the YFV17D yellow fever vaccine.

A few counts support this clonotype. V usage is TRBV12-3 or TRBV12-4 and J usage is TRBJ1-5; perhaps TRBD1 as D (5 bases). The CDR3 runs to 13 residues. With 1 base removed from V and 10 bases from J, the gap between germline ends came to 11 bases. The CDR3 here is CASSLGRWDPQHF. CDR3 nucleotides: TGTGCCAGCAGTTTAGGCAGATGGGACCCCCAGCATTTT.

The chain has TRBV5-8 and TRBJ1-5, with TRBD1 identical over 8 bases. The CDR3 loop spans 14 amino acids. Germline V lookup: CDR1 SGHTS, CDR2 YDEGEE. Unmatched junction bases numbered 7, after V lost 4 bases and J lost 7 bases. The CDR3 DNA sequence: TGTGCCAGCAGCATCGGACAGGGAGGGCAGCCCCAGCATTTT. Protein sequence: CASSIGQGGQPQHF.

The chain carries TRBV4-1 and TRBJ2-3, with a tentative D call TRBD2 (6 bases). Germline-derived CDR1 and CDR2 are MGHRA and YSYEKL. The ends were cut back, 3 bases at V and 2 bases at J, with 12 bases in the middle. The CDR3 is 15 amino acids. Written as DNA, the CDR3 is TGCGCCAGCAGCCATTGGGAGCGGGTCACAGATACGCAGTATTTT. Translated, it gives CASSHWERVTDTQYF.

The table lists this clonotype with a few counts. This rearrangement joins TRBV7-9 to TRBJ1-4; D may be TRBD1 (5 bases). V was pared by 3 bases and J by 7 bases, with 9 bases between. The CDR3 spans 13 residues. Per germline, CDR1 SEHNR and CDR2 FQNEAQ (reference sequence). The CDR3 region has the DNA TGTGCCAGCAGCTTGGGGGGAAGTGAAAAACTGTTTTTT. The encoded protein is CASSLGGSEKLFF.

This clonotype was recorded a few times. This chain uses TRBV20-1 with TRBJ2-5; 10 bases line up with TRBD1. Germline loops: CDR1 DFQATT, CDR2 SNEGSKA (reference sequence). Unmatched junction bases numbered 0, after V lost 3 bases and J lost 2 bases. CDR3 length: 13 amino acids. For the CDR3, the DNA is TGCAGTGCTAGGGGACAGGGGCAAGAGACCCAGTACTTC. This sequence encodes CSARGQGQETQYF.

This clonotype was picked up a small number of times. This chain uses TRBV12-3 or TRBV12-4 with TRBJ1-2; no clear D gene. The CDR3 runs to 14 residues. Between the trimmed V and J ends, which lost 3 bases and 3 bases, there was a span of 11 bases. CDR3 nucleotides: TGTGCCAGCAGTTTGGTCCCCCAGGACTATGGCTACACCTTC. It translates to CASSLVPQDYGYTF.

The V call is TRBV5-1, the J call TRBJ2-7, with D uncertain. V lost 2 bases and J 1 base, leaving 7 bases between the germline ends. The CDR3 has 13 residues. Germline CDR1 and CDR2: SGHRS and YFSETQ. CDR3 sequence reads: CASSLSISYEQYF. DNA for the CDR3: TGCGCCAGCAGCTTAAGTATTTCCTACGAGCAGTACTTC. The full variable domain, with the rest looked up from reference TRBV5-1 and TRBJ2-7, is KAGVTQTPRYLIKTRGQQVTLSCSPISGHRSVSWYQQTPGQGLQFLFEYFSETQRNKGNFPGRFSGRQFSNSRSEMNVSTLELGDSALYLCASSLSISYEQYFGPGTRLTVT.

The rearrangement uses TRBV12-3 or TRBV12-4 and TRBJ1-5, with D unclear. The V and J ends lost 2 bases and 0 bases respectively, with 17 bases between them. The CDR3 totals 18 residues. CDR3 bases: TGTGCCAGCAGTTTATCCGGGTGGTCTGGGTATAGCAATCAGCCCCAGCATTTT. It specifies CASSLSGWSGYSNQPQHF.

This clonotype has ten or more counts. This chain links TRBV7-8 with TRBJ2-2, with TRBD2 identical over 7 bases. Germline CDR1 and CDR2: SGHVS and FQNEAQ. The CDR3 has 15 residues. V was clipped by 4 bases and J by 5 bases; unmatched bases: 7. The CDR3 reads CASSSLREGTGELFF. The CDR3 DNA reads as TGTGCCAGCAGCTCCCTTAGGGAGGGGACCGGGGAGCTGTTTTTT.

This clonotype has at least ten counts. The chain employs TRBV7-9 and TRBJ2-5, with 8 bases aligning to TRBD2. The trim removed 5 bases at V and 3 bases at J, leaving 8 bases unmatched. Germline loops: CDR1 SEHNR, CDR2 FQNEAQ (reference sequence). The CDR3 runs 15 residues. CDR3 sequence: CASSPTGGAKETQYF. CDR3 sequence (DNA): TGTGCCAGCAGCCCAACGGGGGGGGCTAAAGAGACCCAGTACTTC.

Written as DNA, the CDR3 is TGTGCCAGCAGCGACGCCAGGGTGGGTTACGAGCAGTACGTC. Its translation: CASSDARVGYEQYV. This chain joins TRBV6-2 or TRBV6-3 and TRBJ2-7, with a weak D call TRBD1 (5 bases). Trimming took off 6 bases at V and 4 bases at J, with 16 bases between the two ends. There are 14 residues in the CDR3. Germline CDR1 reads MNHEY; CDR2 reads SVGEGT.

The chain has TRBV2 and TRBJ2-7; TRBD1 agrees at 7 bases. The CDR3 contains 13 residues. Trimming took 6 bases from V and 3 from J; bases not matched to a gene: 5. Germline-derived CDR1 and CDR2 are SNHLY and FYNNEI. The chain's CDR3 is CASRDRELYEQYV. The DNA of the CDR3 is TGTGCCAGCAGAGACAGGGAGCTCTACGAGCAGTACGTC.

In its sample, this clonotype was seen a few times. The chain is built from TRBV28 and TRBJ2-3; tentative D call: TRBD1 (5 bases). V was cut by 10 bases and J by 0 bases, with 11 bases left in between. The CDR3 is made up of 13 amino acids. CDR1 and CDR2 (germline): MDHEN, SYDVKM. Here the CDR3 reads CANSDSSTDTQYF. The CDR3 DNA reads TGTGCCAACTCCGACAGTAGCACAGATACGCAGTATTTT.

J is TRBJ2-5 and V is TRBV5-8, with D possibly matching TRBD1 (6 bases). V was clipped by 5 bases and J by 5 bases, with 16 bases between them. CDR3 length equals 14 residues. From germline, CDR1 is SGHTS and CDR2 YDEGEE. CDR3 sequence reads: CASRGALILETQYF. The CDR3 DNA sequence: TGTGCCAGCAGGGGGGCGCTTATCCTGGAGACCCAGTACTTC.

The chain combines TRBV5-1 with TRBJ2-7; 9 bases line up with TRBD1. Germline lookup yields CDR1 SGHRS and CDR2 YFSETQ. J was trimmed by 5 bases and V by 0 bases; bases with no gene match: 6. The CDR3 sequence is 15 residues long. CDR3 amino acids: CASSLEGTGIHEQYF. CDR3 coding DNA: TGCGCCAGCAGCTTGGAAGGGACAGGGATCCACGAGCAGTACTTC.

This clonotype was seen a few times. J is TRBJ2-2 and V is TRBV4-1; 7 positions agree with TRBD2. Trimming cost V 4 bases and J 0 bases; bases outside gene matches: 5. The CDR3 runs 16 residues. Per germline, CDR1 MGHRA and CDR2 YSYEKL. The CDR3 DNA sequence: TGCGCCAGCAGCCGGCCGGCGGGGGCGAACACCGGGGAGCTGTTTTTT. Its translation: CASSRPAGANTGELFF.

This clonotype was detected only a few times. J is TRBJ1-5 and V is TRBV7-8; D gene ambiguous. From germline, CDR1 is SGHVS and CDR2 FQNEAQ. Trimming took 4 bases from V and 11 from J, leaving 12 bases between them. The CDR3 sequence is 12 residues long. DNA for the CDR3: TGTGCCAGCAGCTCCTCAAACCTGGCCCAGCATTTT. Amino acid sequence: CASSSSNLAQHF.

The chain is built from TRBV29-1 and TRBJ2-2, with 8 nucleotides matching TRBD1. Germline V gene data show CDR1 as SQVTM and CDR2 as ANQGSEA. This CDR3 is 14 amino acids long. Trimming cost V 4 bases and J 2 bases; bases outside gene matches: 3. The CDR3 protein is CSVGRGQNTGELFF. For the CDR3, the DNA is TGCAGCGTTGGCAGGGGGCAAAACACCGGGGAGCTGTTTTTT.

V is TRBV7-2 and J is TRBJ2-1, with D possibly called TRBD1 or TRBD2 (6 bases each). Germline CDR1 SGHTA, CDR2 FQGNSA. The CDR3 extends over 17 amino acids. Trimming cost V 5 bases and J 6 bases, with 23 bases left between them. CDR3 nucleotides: TGTGCCAGCAGCACCCGAGCCATGGGGGGCCCGCCCAATGAGCAGTTCTTC. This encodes CASSTRAMGGPPNEQFF.

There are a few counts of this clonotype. This chain's CDR3 is CSVDHTSYEQFF. The CDR3 coding sequence is TGCAGCGTTGACCATACTAGTTATGAGCAGTTCTTC. The gene calls are TRBV29-1 and TRBJ2-1, with TRBD2 as a possible D gene (5 bases). The CDR3 loop spans 12 amino acids. Trimming took off 3 bases at V and 8 bases at J, with 11 bases between the two ends. Germline V CDR1 and CDR2: SQVTM, ANQGSEA.

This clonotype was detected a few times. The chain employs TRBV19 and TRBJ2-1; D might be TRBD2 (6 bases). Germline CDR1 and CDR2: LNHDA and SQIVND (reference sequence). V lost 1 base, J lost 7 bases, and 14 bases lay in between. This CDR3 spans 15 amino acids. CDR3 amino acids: CASSIVGGRRNEQFF. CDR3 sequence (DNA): TGTGCCAGTAGTATAGTCGGGGGTCGCCGTAATGAGCAGTTCTTC.

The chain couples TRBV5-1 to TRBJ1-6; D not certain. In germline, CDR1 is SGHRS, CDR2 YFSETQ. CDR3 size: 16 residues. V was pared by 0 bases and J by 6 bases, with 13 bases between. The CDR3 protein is CASSLAPDGANSPLHF. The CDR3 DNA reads TGCGCCAGCAGCTTGGCCCCGGACGGAGCTAATTCACCCCTCCACTTT.

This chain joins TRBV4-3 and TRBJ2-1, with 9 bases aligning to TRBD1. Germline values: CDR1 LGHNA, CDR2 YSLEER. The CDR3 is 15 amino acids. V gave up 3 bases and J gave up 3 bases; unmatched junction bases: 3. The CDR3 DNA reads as TGCGCCAGCAGCCATCTGACAGGGGGCTACAATGAGCAGTTCTTC. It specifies CASSHLTGGYNEQFF.

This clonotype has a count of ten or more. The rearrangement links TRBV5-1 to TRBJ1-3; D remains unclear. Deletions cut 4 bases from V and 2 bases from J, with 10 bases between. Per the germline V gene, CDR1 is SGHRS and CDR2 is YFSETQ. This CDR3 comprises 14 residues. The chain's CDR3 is CASSPGETGNTIYF. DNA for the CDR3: TGCGCCAGCAGCCCAGGTGAAACTGGAAACACCATATATTTT. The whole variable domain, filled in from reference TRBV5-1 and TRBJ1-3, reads KAGVTQTPRYLIKTRGQQVTLSCSPISGHRSVSWYQQTPGQGLQFLFEYFSETQRNKGNFPGRFSGRQFSNSRSEMNVSTLELGDSALYLCASSPGETGNTIYFGEGSWLTVV.

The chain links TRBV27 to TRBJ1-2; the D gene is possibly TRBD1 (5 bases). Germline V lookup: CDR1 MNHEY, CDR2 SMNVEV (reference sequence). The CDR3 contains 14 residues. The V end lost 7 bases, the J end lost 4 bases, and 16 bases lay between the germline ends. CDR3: CASTPRPGLYGYTF. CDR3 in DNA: TGTGCCAGCACCCCACGGCCGGGGCTCTATGGCTACACCTTC.

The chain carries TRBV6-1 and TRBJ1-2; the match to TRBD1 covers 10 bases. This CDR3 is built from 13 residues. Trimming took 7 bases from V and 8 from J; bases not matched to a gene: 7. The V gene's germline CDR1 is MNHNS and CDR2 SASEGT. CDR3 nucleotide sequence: TGTGCCAGCAACGACAGGGGGCTTAGAGGCTACACCTTC. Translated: CASNDRGLRGYTF.

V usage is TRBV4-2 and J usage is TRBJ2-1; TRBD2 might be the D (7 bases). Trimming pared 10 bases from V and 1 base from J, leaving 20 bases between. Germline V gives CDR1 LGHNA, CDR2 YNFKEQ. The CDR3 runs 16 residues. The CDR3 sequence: CATTPGAGASYNEQFF. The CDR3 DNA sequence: TGTGCCACCACCCCGGGGGCGGGGGCGTCCTACAATGAGCAGTTCTTC.

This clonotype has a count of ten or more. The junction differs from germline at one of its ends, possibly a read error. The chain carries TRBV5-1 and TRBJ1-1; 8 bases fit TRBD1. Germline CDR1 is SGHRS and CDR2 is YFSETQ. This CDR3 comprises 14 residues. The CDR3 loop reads CASSLGTGNTEAFF. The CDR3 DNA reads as TGTGCCAGCAGCTTAGGGACAGGGAACACTGAAGCTTTCTTT.